The 27 T cell receptor beta chains presented below share a single source sample, sequenced in a study of blood T cell repertoires in COVID-19. Produced via immunoSEQ multiplex PCR; TCRdb's table is partial and in-frame only. The data hold roughly 200,000 clones, with around 90% observed a single time. The specimen was peripheral blood. The source is a man over 45 with acute or convalescent COVID-19.

The chain carries TRBV3-1 (or the pseudogene TRBV3-2) and TRBJ2-1; D possibly corresponds to TRBD2 (7 bases). The CDR3 consists of 16 residues. V lost 4 bases, J lost 1 base, and 14 bases lay in between. Per germline, CDR1 LGHDT and CDR2 YNNKEL (reference sequence). DNA for the CDR3: TGTGCCAGCAGCCGCGATGGGGGGGCTTCCTACAATGAGCAGTTCTTC. Translation: CASSRDGGASYNEQFF.

This sequence joins TRBV5-1 and TRBJ1-4, with 7 bases lining up with TRBD1. Germline V gene lookup returns CDR1 SGHRS and CDR2 YFSETQ. The CDR3 runs 16 residues. The ends lost 0 bases at V and 7 bases at J; junction bases unmatched: 9. The CDR3 DNA follows: TGCGCCAGCAGCTTGGACGAGGGGGCAGGACGTGAAAAACTGTTTTTT. Amino acid sequence: CASSLDEGAGREKLFF.

The rearrangement links TRBV5-5 to TRBJ1-2, with a weak D call TRBD1 (6 bases). Germline-derived CDR1 and CDR2 are SGHKS and YYEKEE (reference sequence). There are 13 residues in the CDR3. The germline V and J ends were trimmed by 2 bases and 9 bases, with 14 bases remaining between them. The CDR3 DNA reads as TGTGCCAGCAGCTTAGGACAGCCACCCAGCTACACCTTC. Protein sequence: CASSLGQPPSYTF.

This chain connects TRBV19 to TRBJ1-4, with D maybe TRBD1 (6 bases). V was shortened by 7 bases and J by 0 bases, with 18 bases between the two germline ends. Germline CDR1 and CDR2: LNHDA and SQIVND (reference sequence). This CDR3 has 17 amino acids. CDR3 sequence reads: CASNAGAIRATNEKLFF. In DNA, the CDR3 is TGTGCCAGTAATGCAGGGGCCATAAGAGCAACTAATGAAAAACTGTTTTTT.

The chain links TRBV6-4 to TRBJ1-5; D remains unclear. Trimming cost V 3 bases and J 6 bases, with 12 bases left between them. This CDR3 has 14 amino acids. Germline lookup yields CDR1 MRHNA and CDR2 SNTAGT. The chain's CDR3 is CASSERWGGQPQHF. Written as DNA, the CDR3 is TGTGCCAGCAGTGAGAGGTGGGGAGGTCAGCCCCAGCATTTT.

The chain is built from TRBV9 and TRBJ1-4; D is ambiguous. Looked up from germline, CDR1 is SGDLS and CDR2 is YYNGEE. V was trimmed by 2 bases and J by 7 bases, leaving 12 bases between them. The CDR3 has 14 residues. In nucleotides, the CDR3 is TGTGCCAGCAGCGTTGGAGGTAATCGTGAAAAACTGTTTTTT. Translation gives CASSVGGNREKLFF.

This clone turned up a few times. This chain links TRBV4-3 with TRBJ2-2, with 7 bases identical to TRBD2. CDR3 length: 15 residues. The germline gives CDR1 LGHNA, CDR2 YSLEER. Losses at the gene ends were 4 bases for V and 6 bases for J; bases not matched to a gene: 8. The CDR3 DNA follows: TGCGCCAGCAGCCTCGCCTGGGGGGGTCCCGGGGAGCTGTTTTTT. Translating it yields CASSLAWGGPGELFF.

The chain has TRBV6-5 and TRBJ1-1, with D maybe TRBD1 (6 bases). Trimming shortened V by 5 bases and J by 4 bases, and 14 bases separated the two germline ends. Germline V gene data show CDR1 as MNHEY and CDR2 as SVGAGI. The CDR3 extends over 14 amino acids. This CDR3 reads CASSPRTVGTEAFF. The CDR3 DNA reads TGTGCCAGCAGTCCCCGGACAGTGGGCACTGAAGCTTTCTTT.

V gene TRBV30 combines with J gene TRBJ1-1, with unresolved D. Germline V gene sequence: CDR1 GTSNPN, CDR2 SVGIG (reference sequence). Between the trimmed V and J ends, which lost 0 bases and 4 bases, there was a span of 18 bases. This CDR3 has 16 amino acids. CDR3 region: CAWSVPGAGEGTEAFF. The CDR3, as DNA: TGTGCCTGGAGTGTACCTGGTGCCGGGGAGGGCACTGAAGCTTTCTTT.

The J gene is TRBJ2-1, the V gene TRBV5-5, with 11 bases identical to TRBD2. V was clipped by 4 bases and J by 8 bases; unmatched bases: 11. CDR3 length: 16 amino acids. Germline values: CDR1 SGHKS, CDR2 YYEKEE (reference sequence). The CDR3 nucleotides read TGTGCCAGCAGCACTTACCCGGGACTAGCGGCCGATGAGCAGTTCTTC. This codes for CASSTYPGLAADEQFF.

This chain uses TRBV7-2 with TRBJ1-5; TRBD1 might be the D (6 bases). Trimming removed 3 bases at V and 1 base at J, with 10 bases between. CDR3 size: 15 residues. Germline CDR1 and CDR2: SGHTA and FQGNSA. CDR3 sequence (DNA): TGTGCCAGCAGCTTTCTCAGGGGAAGCAATCAGCCCCAGCATTTT. Protein: CASSFLRGSNQPQHF. The entire variable domain, with the rest obtained from reference TRBV7-2 and TRBJ1-5, is as follows: GAGVSQSPSNKVTEKGKDVELRCDPISGHTALYWYRQSLGQGLEFLIYFQGNSAPDKSGLPSDRFSAERTGGSVSTLTIQRTQQEDSAVYLCASSFLRGSNQPQHFGDGTRLSIL.

A few counts support this clone. The genes are TRBV6-5 and TRBJ1-1; TRBD1 agrees at 7 bases. The ends lost 0 bases at V and 1 base at J; junction bases unmatched: 2. The CDR3 covers 15 residues. Germline CDR1 is MNHEY and CDR2 is SVGAGI. CDR3 sequence (DNA): TGTGCCAGCAGTTACTCAGGGACAGAGAACACTGAAGCTTTCTTT. It encodes CASSYSGTENTEAFF.

This clone has a handful of counts. The CDR3 DNA is TGTGCCAGCAGCTTTTCCGGCTCTGGAAACACCATATATTTT. Protein: CASSFSGSGNTIYF. The chain joins TRBV7-2 to TRBJ1-3; unclear D gene. Trimming left V 3 bases short and J 0 bases short, with 6 bases between. CDR3 length: 14 residues. Germline V gene sequence: CDR1 SGHTA, CDR2 FQGNSA.

V usage is TRBV5-1 and J usage is TRBJ2-3, with D uncertain. The V end lost 0 bases, the J end lost 1 base, and 9 bases lay between the germline ends. Germline V lookup: CDR1 SGHRS, CDR2 YFSETQ. The CDR3 loop spans 15 amino acids. CDR3 DNA sequence: TGCGCCAGCAGCTTGGTCCCCTCGGGCACAGATACGCAGTATTTT. Amino acid sequence: CASSLVPSGTDTQYF.

V usage is TRBV19 and J usage is TRBJ1-5; a weak D match, TRBD1 (6 bases). This CDR3 contains 14 residues. The V and J ends lost 5 bases and 15 bases respectively, with 23 bases between them. CDR1 and CDR2 from the germline V gene are LNHDA and SQIVND (reference sequence). CDR3 region: CASSWPGLVGGAHF. The CDR3 coding sequence is TGTGCCAGTAGTTGGCCCGGGCTCGTCGGGGGGGCGCATTTT.

CDR3 sequence reads: CSVAQWDRSTDTQYF. The CDR3, as DNA: TGCAGCGTAGCCCAGTGGGACAGGAGCACAGATACGCAGTATTTT. J is TRBJ2-3 and V is TRBV29-1, with 8 bases lining up with TRBD1. With 6 bases clipped from V and 0 bases from J, the junction kept 8 bases outside the gene matches. This CDR3 is built from 15 residues. Germline values: CDR1 SQVTM, CDR2 ANQGSEA.

This chain joins TRBV6-5 and TRBJ1-1; 7 nucleotides align to TRBD1. This CDR3 is 15 amino acids long. The V and J ends lost 4 bases and 3 bases, in that order; junction bases with no gene match: 8. From germline, CDR1 is MNHEY and CDR2 SVGAGI. The CDR3 DNA reads as TGTGCCAGCAGTTCACGACAGGGAGGCGACACTGAAGCTTTCTTT. Translating gives CASSSRQGGDTEAFF.

The V call is TRBV13, the J call TRBJ2-1, with TRBD1 identical over 8 bases. The length of the CDR3 is 16 residues. Germline V lookup: CDR1 PRHDT, CDR2 FYEKMQ (reference sequence). V shed 5 bases and J 2 bases; nucleotides not matched to a gene: 8. The CDR3 region has the DNA TGTGCCAGCAGCATCTCGACAGGGGCCCCCTACAATGAGCAGTTCTTC. This sequence encodes CASSISTGAPYNEQFF. Complete variable domain (other parts from reference TRBV13 and TRBJ2-1): AAGVIQSPRHLIKEKRETATLKCYPIPRHDTVYWYQQGPGQDPQFLISFYEKMQSDKGSIPDRFSAQQFSDYHSELNMSSLELGDSALYFCASSISTGAPYNEQFFGPGTRLTVL.

This clone appeared a few times. This rearrangement joins TRBV7-5 to TRBJ2-7; whether TRBD1, the table's D call, matches the DNA was not checked. TRBV7-5 is a pseudogene. This CDR3 has 13 residues. DNA of the CDR3: TGTGCCAGGGGGGCAGGGCCCTCCTACGAGCAGTACGTC. It encodes CARGAGPSYEQYV.

This sequence joins TRBV9 and TRBJ2-1, with 12 bases fitting TRBD2. The germline V gene encodes CDR1 SGDLS and CDR2 YYNGEE. V trimming: 0 bases; J trimming: 15 bases; junction bases outside the gene matches: 4. This CDR3 spans 13 amino acids. The CDR3 DNA is TGTGCCAGCAGCGTAGGACTAGCGGGGGCCGGGTTCTTC. Translated: CASSVGLAGAGFF.

The chain links TRBV7-2 to TRBJ2-7; D is perhaps TRBD2 (5 bases). CDR3 length: 14 amino acids. Trimming took 4 bases from V and 3 from J, leaving 13 bases between them. Germline CDR1 and CDR2: SGHTA and FQGNSA. DNA for the CDR3: TGTGCCAGCAGCTGGAGGTCCCCCGTCTACGAGCAGTACTTC. This translates into CASSWRSPVYEQYF.

V gene TRBV2 combines with J gene TRBJ2-1, with no clear D. In germline, CDR1 is SNHLY, CDR2 FYNNEI. With 4 bases removed from V and 4 bases from J, the gap between germline ends came to 5 bases. The CDR3 is 12 amino acids. The CDR3 sequence is CASSVSYNEQFF. CDR3 nucleotides: TGTGCCAGCAGTGTCAGTTACAATGAGCAGTTCTTC.

The chain carries TRBV19 and TRBJ1-5, with 8 bases lining up with TRBD1. The CDR3 is 15 amino acids. In germline, CDR1 is LNHDA, CDR2 SQIVND (reference sequence). The V gene end was trimmed by 4 bases and the J gene end by 2 bases; junction bases not matched to a gene: 4. The CDR3 sequence: CASSKTDRGNQPQHF. The CDR3 region has the DNA TGTGCCAGTAGTAAAACGGACAGGGGCAATCAGCCCCAGCATTTT. Using reference TRBV19 and TRBJ1-5 for the parts outside the CDR3, the full variable domain is DGGITQSPKYLFRKEGQNVTLSCEQNLNHDAMYWYRQDPGQGLRLIYYSQIVNDFQKGDIAEGYSVSREKKESFPLTVTSAQKNPTAFYLCASSKTDRGNQPQHFGDGTRLSIL.

The chain employs TRBV10-3 and TRBJ1-5; D uncertain. Trimming removed 2 bases at V and 7 bases at J, with 6 bases between. Germline V gene data show CDR1 as ENHRY and CDR2 as SYGVKD. The CDR3 is 12 amino acids. Here the CDR3 reads CAISELEQPQHF. The CDR3 nucleotides are TGTGCCATCAGTGAGCTGGAGCAGCCCCAGCATTTT.

The chain recombines TRBV11-2 with TRBJ2-2, with 8 bases that match TRBD1. With V trimmed by 4 bases and J by 3 bases, 7 bases remained unmatched. CDR3 length equals 16 residues. CDR1 and CDR2 (germline): SGHAT, FQNNGV. The CDR3 here is CASSSRTGIYTGELFF. The CDR3 DNA reads TGTGCCAGCAGCTCGAGGACAGGGATCTACACCGGGGAGCTGTTTTTT.

The V and J genes are TRBV28 and TRBJ1-2, with 9 bases aligning to TRBD1. V lost 3 bases and J lost 4; bases outside the gene matches: 6. CDR3 size: 15 residues. In germline, CDR1 is MDHEN, CDR2 SYDVKM. The CDR3 DNA reads as TGTGCCAGCAGTTTTGGGGACAGGGTTGTCTATGGCTACACCTTC. The encoded protein is CASSFGDRVVYGYTF.

In this sample, this clone turned up once. V usage is TRBV24-1 and J usage is TRBJ2-2; possible D gene TRBD1, 5 bases. Per germline, CDR1 KGHDR and CDR2 SFDVKD. The CDR3 runs 15 residues. The V end was cut by 4 bases, the J end by 10 bases, with 18 bases between. The CDR3 loop is CATSEPRVGYKELFF. The DNA for the CDR3 is TGTGCCACCAGTGAACCCAGGGTGGGGTATAAGGAGCTGTTTTTT.